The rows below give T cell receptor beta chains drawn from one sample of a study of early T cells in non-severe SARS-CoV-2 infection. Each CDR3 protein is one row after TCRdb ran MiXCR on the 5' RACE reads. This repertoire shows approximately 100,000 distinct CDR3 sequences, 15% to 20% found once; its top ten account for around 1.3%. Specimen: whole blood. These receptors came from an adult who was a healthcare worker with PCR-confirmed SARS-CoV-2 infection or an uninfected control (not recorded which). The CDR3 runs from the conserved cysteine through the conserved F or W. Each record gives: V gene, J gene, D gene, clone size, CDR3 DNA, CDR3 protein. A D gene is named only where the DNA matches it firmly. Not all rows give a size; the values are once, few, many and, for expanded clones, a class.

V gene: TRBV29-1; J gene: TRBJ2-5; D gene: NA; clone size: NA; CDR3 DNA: TGCAGCGTTGTTCTGGAGACCCAGTACTTC; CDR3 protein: CSVVLETQYF
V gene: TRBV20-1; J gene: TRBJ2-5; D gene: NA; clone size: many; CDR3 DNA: TGCAGTGCTAGGGCTCCGCGGGAGACCCAGTACTTC; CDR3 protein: CSARAPRETQYF
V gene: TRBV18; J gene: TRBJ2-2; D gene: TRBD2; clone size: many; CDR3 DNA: TGTGCCAGCTCACCACCTGCGGGAGGTGTCACCGGGGAGCTGTTTTTT; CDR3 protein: CASSPPAGGVTGELFF
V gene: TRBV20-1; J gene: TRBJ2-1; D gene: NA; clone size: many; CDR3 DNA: TGCAGTGTTCGGGGGGCACTAGGGCTGAGGGACTTCGGTGAGCAGTTCTTC; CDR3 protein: CSVRGALGLRDFGEQFF
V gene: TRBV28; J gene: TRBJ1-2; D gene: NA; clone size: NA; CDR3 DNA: TGTGCCAGCTCAAGGCAAGACTATGGCTACACCTTC; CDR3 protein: CASSRQDYGYTF
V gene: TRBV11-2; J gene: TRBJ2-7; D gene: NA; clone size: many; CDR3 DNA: TGTGCCAGCAGCTTAGATAATAGAGGGGTAGCTCGTGTATTGGATATCTACGAGCAGTACTTC; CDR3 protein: CASSLDNRGVARVLDIYEQYF
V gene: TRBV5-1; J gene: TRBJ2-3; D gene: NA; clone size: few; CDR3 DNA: TGCGCCAGCAGCCCTGACCCAAAAGGCACAGATACGCAGTATTTT; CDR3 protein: CASSPDPKGTDTQYF
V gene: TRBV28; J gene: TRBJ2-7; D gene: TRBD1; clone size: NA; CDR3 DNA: TGTGCCAGCAGTTTTAGGACAGGGTATGAGCAGTACTTC; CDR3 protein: CASSFRTGYEQYF
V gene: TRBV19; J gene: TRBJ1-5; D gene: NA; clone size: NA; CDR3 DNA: TGTGCCAGTACCGAACGTAGGGAACAGCCCCAGCATTTT; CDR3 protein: CASTERREQPQHF
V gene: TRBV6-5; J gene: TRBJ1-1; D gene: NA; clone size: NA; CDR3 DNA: TGTGCCAGCAGCCGGTGGGGCACTGAAGCTTTCTTT; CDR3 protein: CASSRWGTEAFF
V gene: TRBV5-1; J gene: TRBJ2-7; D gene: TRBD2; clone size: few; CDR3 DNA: TGCGCCAGCAGCCTGGGACTAGCGGAATACTACGAGCAGTACTTC; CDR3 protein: CASSLGLAEYYEQYF
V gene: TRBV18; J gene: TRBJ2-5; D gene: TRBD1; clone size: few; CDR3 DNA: TGTGCCACTTCGACAGGGCGGCAAGAGACCCAGTACTTC; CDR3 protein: CATSTGRQETQYF
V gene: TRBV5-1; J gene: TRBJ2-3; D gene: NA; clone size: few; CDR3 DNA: TGCGCCAGCAGCTTGGCGGGGGTCGGTGATACGCAGTATTTT; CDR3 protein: CASSLAGVGDTQYF
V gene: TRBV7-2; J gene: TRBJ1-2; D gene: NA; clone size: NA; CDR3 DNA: TGTGCCAGCAGCAAACTGGACGAACGCGGCTACACCTTC; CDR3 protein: CASSKLDERGYTF
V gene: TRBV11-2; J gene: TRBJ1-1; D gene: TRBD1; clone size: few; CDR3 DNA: TGTGCCAGCGGCCCCAGCCAGGGGGCTGAAGCTTTCTTT; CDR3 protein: CASGPSQGAEAFF
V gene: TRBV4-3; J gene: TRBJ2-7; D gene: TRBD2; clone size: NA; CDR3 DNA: TGCGCCAGCAGCCAAGATCGCCTAGCGGGAGAGCAGTACTTC; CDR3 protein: CASSQDRLAGEQYF
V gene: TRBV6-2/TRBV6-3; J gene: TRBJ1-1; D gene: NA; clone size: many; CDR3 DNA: TGTGCCAGCAGTTACCTGAACACTGAAGCTTTCTTT; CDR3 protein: CASSYLNTEAFF
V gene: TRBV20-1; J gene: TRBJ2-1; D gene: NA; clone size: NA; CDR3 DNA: TGCAGTGCTAGAGATAGCTCCTCCTACAATGAGCAGTTCTTC; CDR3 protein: CSARDSSSYNEQFF
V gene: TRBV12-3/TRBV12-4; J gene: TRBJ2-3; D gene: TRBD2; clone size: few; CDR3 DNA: TGTGCCAGCAGCTCTGGGAGCGGGGGAATACTAAATACGCAGTATTTT; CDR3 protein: CASSSGSGGILNTQYF
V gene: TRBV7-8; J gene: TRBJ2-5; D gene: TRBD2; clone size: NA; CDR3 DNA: TGTGCCAGCAGCTTTCGACTAGCGGGAGTTCTTGAGAAGACCCAGTACTTC; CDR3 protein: CASSFRLAGVLEKTQYF
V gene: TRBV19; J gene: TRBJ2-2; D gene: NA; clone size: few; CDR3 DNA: TGTGCCAGTAGTAAGTTATGGACATTCTTGGCCGGGGAGCTGTTTTTT; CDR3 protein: CASSKLWTFLAGELFF
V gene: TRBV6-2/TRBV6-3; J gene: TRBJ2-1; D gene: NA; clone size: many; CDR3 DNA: TGTGCCAGCAGCCCCCTTGATGAGCAGTTCTTC; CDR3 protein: CASSPLDEQFF
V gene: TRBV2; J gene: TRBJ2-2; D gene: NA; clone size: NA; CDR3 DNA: TGTGCCAGCAGTGAGCTTCAGAGGAACACCGGGGAGCTGTTTTTT; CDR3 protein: CASSELQRNTGELFF
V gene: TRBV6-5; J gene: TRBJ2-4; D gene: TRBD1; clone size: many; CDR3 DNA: TGTGCCAGCAGTTACCAGGGACAGCAAGAAAACATTCAGTACTTC; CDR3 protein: CASSYQGQQENIQYF
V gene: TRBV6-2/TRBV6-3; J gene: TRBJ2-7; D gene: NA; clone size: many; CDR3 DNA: TGTGCCAGCAGTTACTCTGGTGAAGGTTCCTACGAGCAGTACTTC; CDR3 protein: CASSYSGEGSYEQYF
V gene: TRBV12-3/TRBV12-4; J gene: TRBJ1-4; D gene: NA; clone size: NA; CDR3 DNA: TGTGCCACCAATCGGGCTAATGAAAAACTGTTTTTT; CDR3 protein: CATNRANEKLFF
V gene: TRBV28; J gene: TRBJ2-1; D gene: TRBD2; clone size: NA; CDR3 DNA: TGTGCCAGCAGTTCCATCGAGCGGGAGGACTACAATGAGCAGTTCTTC; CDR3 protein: CASSSIEREDYNEQFF
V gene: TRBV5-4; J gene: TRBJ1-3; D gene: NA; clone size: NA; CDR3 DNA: TGTGCCAGCAGCTTGGAGGTTTCCGGAAACACCATATATTTT; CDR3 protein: CASSLEVSGNTIYF
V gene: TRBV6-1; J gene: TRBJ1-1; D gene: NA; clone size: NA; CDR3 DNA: TGTGCCAGCAAAACCGGTGTGAACACTGAAGCTTTCTTT; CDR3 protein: CASKTGVNTEAFF
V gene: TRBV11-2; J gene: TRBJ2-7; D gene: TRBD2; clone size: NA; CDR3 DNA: TGTGCCAGCAGCTTCGGGGGGGGCTCCTACGAGCAGTACTTC; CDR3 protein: CASSFGGGSYEQYF
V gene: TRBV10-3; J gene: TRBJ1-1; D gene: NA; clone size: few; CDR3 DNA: TGTGCCATCAGAATGGGTGGTGGTAGAACTGAAGCTTTCTTT; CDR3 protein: CAIRMGGGRTEAFF
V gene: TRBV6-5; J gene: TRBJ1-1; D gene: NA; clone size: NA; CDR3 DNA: TGTGCCAGCGGATACAGGGAAAGGGACACTGAAGCTTTCTTT; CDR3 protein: CASGYRERDTEAFF
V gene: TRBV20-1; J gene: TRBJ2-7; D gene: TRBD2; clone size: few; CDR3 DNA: TGCAGTGCTAGAGATAATAGCGGGCCGTACGAGCAGTACTTC; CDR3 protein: CSARDNSGPYEQYF
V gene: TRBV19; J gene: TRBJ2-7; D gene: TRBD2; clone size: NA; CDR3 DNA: TGTGCCAGTAGACCCGGGACTACCTCCTACGAGCAGTACTTC; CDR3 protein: CASRPGTTSYEQYF
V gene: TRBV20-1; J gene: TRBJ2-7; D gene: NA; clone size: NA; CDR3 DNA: TGCAGTGTTTTGCAGGCTTACGAGCAGTACTTC; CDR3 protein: CSVLQAYEQYF
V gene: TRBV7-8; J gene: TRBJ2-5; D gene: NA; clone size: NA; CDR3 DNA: TGTGCCAGCAGCTTACAGGTTTCGATCGGGACCCAGTACTTC; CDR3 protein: CASSLQVSIGTQYF
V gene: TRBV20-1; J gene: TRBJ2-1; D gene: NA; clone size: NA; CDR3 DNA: TGCAGTGCTAGAAATCGGTGGAGCTCCTACAATGAGCAGTTCTTC; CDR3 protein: CSARNRWSSYNEQFF
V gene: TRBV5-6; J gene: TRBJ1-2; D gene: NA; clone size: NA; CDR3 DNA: TGTGCCAGCAGCTTGAGAAGCTTAGGCTATGGCTACACCTTC; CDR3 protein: CASSLRSLGYGYTF
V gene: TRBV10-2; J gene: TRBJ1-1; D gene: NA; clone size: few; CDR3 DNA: TGCGCCAGCACCGAACCGGGGGACACTGAAGCTTTCTTT; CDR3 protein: CASTEPGDTEAFF
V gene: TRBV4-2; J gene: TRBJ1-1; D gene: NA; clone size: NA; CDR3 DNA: TGTGCCAGCAGCCAAGAGGGGGTCGGTGTGAGGACTGAAGCTTTCTTT; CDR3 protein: CASSQEGVGVRTEAFF
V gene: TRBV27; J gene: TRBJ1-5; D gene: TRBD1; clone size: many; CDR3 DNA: TGTGCCAGCACCCCCCGACAGGGCATCAATCAGCCCCAGCATTTT; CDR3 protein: CASTPRQGINQPQHF
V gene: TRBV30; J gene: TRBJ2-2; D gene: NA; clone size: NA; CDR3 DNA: TGTGCCTGGAGTAGCACAGCAGTCACCGGGGAGCTGTTTTTT; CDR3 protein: CAWSSTAVTGELFF
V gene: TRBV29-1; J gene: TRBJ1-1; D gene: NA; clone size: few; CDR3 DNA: TGCAGCACGGCCTTGGATGAAGTATCGGCTTTCTTT; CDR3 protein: CSTALDEVSAFF
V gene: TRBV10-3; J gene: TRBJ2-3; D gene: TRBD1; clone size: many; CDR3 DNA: TGTGCCATCAGTGGAAAGGGACAGGGGGCTGCAGATACGCAGTATTTT; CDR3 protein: CAISGKGQGAADTQYF
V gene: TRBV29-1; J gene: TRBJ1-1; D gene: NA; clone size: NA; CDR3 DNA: TGCAGCGGGTCCGGGAGCACTGAAGCTTTCTTT; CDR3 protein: CSGSGSTEAFF
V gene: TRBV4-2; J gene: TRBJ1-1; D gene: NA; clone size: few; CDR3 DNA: TGTGCCAGCAGCCAAGCAGGGGCCGGCACTGAAGCTTTCTTT; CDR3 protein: CASSQAGAGTEAFF
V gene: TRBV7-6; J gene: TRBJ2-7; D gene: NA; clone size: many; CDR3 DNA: TGTGCCAGCAGCTTAGGGGACCCGACCTACGAGCAGTACTTC; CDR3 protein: CASSLGDPTYEQYF
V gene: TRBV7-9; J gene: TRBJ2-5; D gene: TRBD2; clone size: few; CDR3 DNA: TGTGCCAGCAGCTCCCCACCGGGACTAGCGGAGCGACAAGAGACCCAGTACTTC; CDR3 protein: CASSSPPGLAERQETQYF
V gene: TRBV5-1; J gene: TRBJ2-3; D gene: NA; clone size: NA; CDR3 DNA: TGCGCCAGCTCCAGGGTCCCCGCCAGCACAGATACGCAGTATTTT; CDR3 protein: CASSRVPASTDTQYF
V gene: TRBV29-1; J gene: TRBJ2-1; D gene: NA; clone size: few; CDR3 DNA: TGCAGCGTTGCTGAGACCACCTTAGATGAGCAGTTCTTC; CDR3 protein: CSVAETTLDEQFF
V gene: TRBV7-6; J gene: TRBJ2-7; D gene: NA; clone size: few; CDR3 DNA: TGTGCCAGCAGCTTATCCCCCGGACTATACTACGAGCAGTACTTC; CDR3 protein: CASSLSPGLYYEQYF
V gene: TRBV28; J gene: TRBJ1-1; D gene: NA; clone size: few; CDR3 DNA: TGTGCCAGCAGCCCGCGGGGGAACACTGAAGCTTTCTTT; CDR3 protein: CASSPRGNTEAFF
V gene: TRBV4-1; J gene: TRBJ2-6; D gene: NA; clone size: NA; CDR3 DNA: TGCGCCAGCAGCCAAGATGTTGCAAGTACTTACTCTGGGGCCAACGTCCTGACTTTC; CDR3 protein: CASSQDVASTYSGANVLTF